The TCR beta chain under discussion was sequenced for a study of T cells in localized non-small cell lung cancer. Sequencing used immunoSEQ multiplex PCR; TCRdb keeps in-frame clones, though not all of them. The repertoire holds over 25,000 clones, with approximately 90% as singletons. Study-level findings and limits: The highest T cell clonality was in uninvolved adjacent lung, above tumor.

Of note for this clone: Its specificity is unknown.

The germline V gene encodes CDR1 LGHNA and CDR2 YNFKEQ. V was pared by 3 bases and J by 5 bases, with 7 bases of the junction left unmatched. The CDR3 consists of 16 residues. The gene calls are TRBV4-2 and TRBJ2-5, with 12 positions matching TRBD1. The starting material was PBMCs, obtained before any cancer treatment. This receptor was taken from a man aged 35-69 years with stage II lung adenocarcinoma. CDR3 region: CASSQTGTGGGETQYF. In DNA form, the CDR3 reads TGTGCCAGCAGCCAGACCGGGACAGGGGGCGGGGAGACCCAGTACTTC.